The clone carrying this TCR beta chain was detected many times. The data are from a study of tumor-infiltrating lymphocytes in oesophageal squamous cell carcinoma. Using its own MiXCR run on the PCR reads, TCRdb lists one record per CDR3 protein. The sample gives roughly 20,000 distinct CDR3 sequences, over 40% of which show up once; roughly 14% is in the top ten. Trimming took off 4 bases at V and 5 bases at J, with 12 bases between the two ends. The germline gives CDR1 SGHAT, CDR2 FQNNGV. This CDR3 has 14 residues. The clonotype comes from a male donor with esophageal squamous cell carcinoma. The chain combines TRBV11-2 with TRBJ2-1; D gene uncertain. Input material: normal esophageal tissue next to the tumor. CDR3 nucleotides: TGTGCCAGCAGCTCCTTGACCGGTAACAATGAGCAGTTCTTC. Encoded protein: CASSSLTGNNEQFF.